This is a list of T cell receptor beta chains from one sample in a study of T cell changes during pregnancy in multiple sclerosis. Assay: immunoSEQ multiplex PCR; the TCRdb copy retains only in-frame clones and omits some. The sample consists of tens of thousands of clones, 92% of them appearing once. Specimen: peripheral blood, collected in the third trimester of pregnancy. The receptors here all came from a female donor in good health, enrolled as a control in a pregnancy study. Each CDR3 is given with its conserved first and last residue. Each record gives: J gene, D gene, V gene, clone size, CDR3 protein, CDR3 DNA. The D gene is left open where the match is weak. The size of a clone is reported for some rows only, either as once, few or many, or as a class for expanded clones.

J gene: TRBJ2-7
D gene: TRBD1
V gene: TRBV5-4
clone size: -
CDR3 protein: CASSLGQGSYEQYF
CDR3 DNA: TGTGCCAGCAGCTTGGGACAGGGCTCCTACGAGCAGTACTTC

J gene: TRBJ1-5
D gene: -
V gene: TRBV19
clone size: -
CDR3 protein: CASSSRVVNQPQHF
CDR3 DNA: TGTGCCAGTAGTTCACGCGTCGTCAATCAGCCCCAGCATTTT

J gene: TRBJ2-1
D gene: -
V gene: TRBV2
clone size: -
CDR3 protein: CASSEGTTTYNEQFF
CDR3 DNA: TGTGCCAGCAGTGAAGGGACAACTACCTACAATGAGCAGTTCTTC

J gene: TRBJ2-3
D gene: -
V gene: TRBV2
clone size: -
CDR3 protein: CASKSDVTDTQYF
CDR3 DNA: TGTGCCAGCAAATCAGATGTCACAGATACGCAGTATTTT

J gene: TRBJ2-3
D gene: -
V gene: TRBV25-1
clone size: -
CDR3 protein: CASRSRGGTDTQYF
CDR3 DNA: TGTGCCAGCAGATCGCGCGGGGGCACAGATACGCAGTATTTT

J gene: TRBJ2-5
D gene: TRBD2
V gene: TRBV29-1
clone size: few
CDR3 protein: CSVEESGGGWETQYF
CDR3 DNA: TGCAGCGTTGAGGAGAGCGGGGGTGGTTGGGAGACCCAGTACTTC

J gene: TRBJ1-2
D gene: -
V gene: TRBV5-1
clone size: -
CDR3 protein: CASSWVPEDSNYGYTF
CDR3 DNA: TGCGCCAGCAGCTGGGTCCCCGAGGATTCTAACTATGGCTACACCTTC

J gene: TRBJ1-2
D gene: TRBD1
V gene: TRBV19
clone size: -
CDR3 protein: CASRRTGNYGYTF
CDR3 DNA: TGTGCCAGTAGGAGGACAGGGAACTATGGCTACACCTTC

J gene: TRBJ2-5
D gene: -
V gene: TRBV29-1
clone size: -
CDR3 protein: CSVVSGASGRETQYF
CDR3 DNA: TGCAGCGTTGTTTCCGGGGCCTCGGGGAGGGAGACCCAGTACTTC

J gene: TRBJ1-2
D gene: TRBD1
V gene: TRBV6-1
clone size: -
CDR3 protein: CASTTYGTGPYGYTF
CDR3 DNA: TGTGCCAGCACTACATACGGGACAGGGCCCTATGGCTACACCTTC

J gene: TRBJ2-1
D gene: TRBD1
V gene: TRBV18
clone size: -
CDR3 protein: CASSLGQGNEQFF
CDR3 DNA: TGTGCCAGCTCCTTGGGACAGGGCAATGAGCAGTTCTTC

J gene: TRBJ2-7
D gene: TRBD1
V gene: TRBV27
clone size: -
CDR3 protein: CASSEYRGHEQYF
CDR3 DNA: TGTGCCAGCAGTGAATACAGGGGACACGAGCAGTACTTC

J gene: TRBJ2-5
D gene: -
V gene: TRBV27
clone size: -
CDR3 protein: CASSYDRKGDRQETQYF
CDR3 DNA: TGTGCCAGCAGTTACGACCGTAAGGGAGACAGGCAAGAGACCCAGTACTTC

J gene: TRBJ2-5
D gene: -
V gene: TRBV1
clone size: -
CDR3 protein: CTSSHRGAPNSGQQTQYF
CDR3 DNA: TGCACCAGCAGCCATCGGGGGGCCCCTAATTCCGGCCAGCAGACCCAGTACTTC

J gene: TRBJ2-1
D gene: TRBD2
V gene: TRBV5-1
clone size: -
CDR3 protein: CASSSRTSGSISRPEQFF
CDR3 DNA: TGCGCCAGCAGCTCGAGGACTAGCGGGAGTATAAGCCGTCCTGAGCAGTTCTTC

J gene: TRBJ2-7
D gene: TRBD2
V gene: TRBV6-5
clone size: -
CDR3 protein: CASIRSGADSEQYF
CDR3 DNA: TGTGCCAGCATTCGAAGCGGGGCGGATTCCGAGCAGTACTTC

J gene: TRBJ2-7
D gene: TRBD2
V gene: TRBV6-6
clone size: -
CDR3 protein: CASSRLANYEQYF
CDR3 DNA: TGTGCCAGCAGTAGACTAGCGAACTACGAGCAGTACTTC

J gene: TRBJ1-5
D gene: -
V gene: TRBV30
clone size: -
CDR3 protein: CAWSFRTANNQPQHF
CDR3 DNA: TGTGCCTGGAGTTTTCGGACAGCCAACAATCAGCCCCAGCATTTT

J gene: TRBJ1-2
D gene: -
V gene: TRBV5-8
clone size: once
CDR3 protein: CASSKIRGRTWGGYTF
CDR3 DNA: TGTGCCAGCAGCAAAATCAGGGGTCGGACGTGGGGTGGCTACACCTTC

J gene: TRBJ2-7
D gene: -
V gene: TRBV7-2
clone size: -
CDR3 protein: CASSLAGAREQYF
CDR3 DNA: TGTGCCAGCAGCCTCGCGGGGGCAAGGGAGCAGTACTTC

J gene: TRBJ2-1
D gene: -
V gene: TRBV18
clone size: -
CDR3 protein: CASSPALAPDNEQFF
CDR3 DNA: TGTGCCAGCTCACCGGCCTTAGCCCCGGATAATGAGCAGTTCTTC

J gene: TRBJ2-1
D gene: -
V gene: TRBV29-1
clone size: -
CDR3 protein: CSVEGSGTSPFNEQFF
CDR3 DNA: TGCAGCGTTGAGGGCTCCGGGACTTCGCCCTTTAATGAGCAGTTCTTC

J gene: TRBJ1-3
D gene: -
V gene: TRBV2
clone size: few
CDR3 protein: CASGDSSIYF
CDR3 DNA: TGTGCCAGCGGGGACTCGTCCATATATTTT

J gene: TRBJ2-2
D gene: TRBD1
V gene: TRBV5-1
clone size: -
CDR3 protein: CASSGQGARTGELFF
CDR3 DNA: TGCGCCAGCAGCGGGCAGGGGGCAAGGACCGGGGAGCTGTTTTTT

J gene: TRBJ2-7
D gene: -
V gene: TRBV28
clone size: -
CDR3 protein: CASSFRGYEQYF
CDR3 DNA: TGTGCCAGCAGTTTCCGGGGGTACGAGCAGTACTTC

J gene: TRBJ1-1
D gene: -
V gene: TRBV21-1
clone size: -
CDR3 protein: CASSKGQGETEAFF
CDR3 DNA: TGTGCCAGCAGCAAGGGACAGGGTGAGACTGAAGCTTTCTTT

J gene: TRBJ2-2
D gene: TRBD1
V gene: TRBV10-3
clone size: -
CDR3 protein: CAISKTGDSTGELFF
CDR3 DNA: TGTGCCATCAGTAAAACAGGGGATAGCACCGGGGAGCTGTTTTTT

J gene: TRBJ1-2
D gene: TRBD1
V gene: TRBV28
clone size: -
CDR3 protein: CASSIAGTAVARRGYTF
CDR3 DNA: TGTGCCAGCAGTATCGCCGGGACAGCCGTAGCGCGGCGTGGCTACACCTTC

J gene: TRBJ2-3
D gene: -
V gene: TRBV19
clone size: -
CDR3 protein: CASSETGARDTQYF
CDR3 DNA: TGTGCCAGTAGTGAAACGGGAGCTCGGGATACGCAGTATTTT

J gene: TRBJ2-1
D gene: -
V gene: TRBV7-2
clone size: -
CDR3 protein: CASSSNGGASVDEQFF
CDR3 DNA: TGTGCCAGCAGCTCCAATGGGGGTGCTAGCGTGGATGAGCAGTTCTTC

J gene: TRBJ1-6
D gene: -
V gene: TRBV28
clone size: -
CDR3 protein: CASSLGGEGSPLHF
CDR3 DNA: TGTGCCAGCAGTTTAGGCGGGGAAGGTTCACCCCTCCACTTT

J gene: TRBJ2-7
D gene: TRBD1
V gene: TRBV5-6
clone size: -
CDR3 protein: CASSRDSSSYEQYF
CDR3 DNA: TGTGCCAGCAGCCGGGACAGCTCTTCGTACGAGCAGTACTTC

J gene: TRBJ1-1
D gene: TRBD1
V gene: TRBV2
clone size: -
CDR3 protein: CASRSDRSNTEAFF
CDR3 DNA: TGTGCCAGCAGGTCGGACAGGTCAAACACTGAAGCTTTCTTT

J gene: TRBJ2-7
D gene: -
V gene: TRBV6-5
clone size: once
CDR3 protein: CASSAGLFYEQYF
CDR3 DNA: TGTGCCAGCAGTGCAGGACTCTTCTACGAGCAGTACTTC